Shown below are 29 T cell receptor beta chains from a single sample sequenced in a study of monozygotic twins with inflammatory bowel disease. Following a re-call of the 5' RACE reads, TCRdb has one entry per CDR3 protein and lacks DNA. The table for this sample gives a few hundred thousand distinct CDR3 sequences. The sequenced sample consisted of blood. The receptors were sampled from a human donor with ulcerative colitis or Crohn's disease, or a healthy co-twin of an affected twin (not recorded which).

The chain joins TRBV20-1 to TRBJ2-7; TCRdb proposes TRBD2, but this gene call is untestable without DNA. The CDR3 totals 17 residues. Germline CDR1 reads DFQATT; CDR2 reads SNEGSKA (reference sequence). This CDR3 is CSARDGLAGGGSYEQYF.

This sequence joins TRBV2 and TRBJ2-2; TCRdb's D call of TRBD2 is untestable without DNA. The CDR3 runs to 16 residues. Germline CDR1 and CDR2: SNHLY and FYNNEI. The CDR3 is CASSETRGVNTGELFF.

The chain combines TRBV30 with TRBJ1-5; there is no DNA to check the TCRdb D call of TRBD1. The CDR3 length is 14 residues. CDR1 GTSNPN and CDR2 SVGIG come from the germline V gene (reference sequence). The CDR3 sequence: CAWTQGPSNQPQHF. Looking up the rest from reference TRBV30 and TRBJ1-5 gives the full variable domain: SQTIHQWPATLVQPVGSPLSLECTVEGTSNPNLYWYRQAAGRGLQLLFYSVGIGQISSEVPQNLSASRPQDRQFILSSKKLLLSDSGFYLCAWTQGPSNQPQHFGDGTRLSIL.

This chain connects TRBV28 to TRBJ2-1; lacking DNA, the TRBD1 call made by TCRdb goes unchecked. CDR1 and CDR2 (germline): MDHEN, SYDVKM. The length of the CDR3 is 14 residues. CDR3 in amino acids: CASSGEPKGNEQFF.

CDR3 loop: CASSLRGAYNEQFF. The gene calls are TRBV7-8 and TRBJ2-1. The CDR3 spans 14 residues. Germline lookup yields CDR1 SGHVS and CDR2 FQNEAQ. Together with reference TRBV7-8 and TRBJ2-1, the CDR3 gives the full variable domain: GAGVSQSPRYKVAKRGQDVALRCDPISGHVSLFWYQQALGQGPEFLTYFQNEAQLDKSGLPSDRFFAERPEGSVSTLKIQRTQQEDSAVYLCASSLRGAYNEQFFGPGTRLTVL.

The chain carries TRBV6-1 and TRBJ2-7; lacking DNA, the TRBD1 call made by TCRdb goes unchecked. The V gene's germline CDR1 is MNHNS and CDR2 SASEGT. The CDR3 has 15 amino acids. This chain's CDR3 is CASSEAPGTSYEQYF.

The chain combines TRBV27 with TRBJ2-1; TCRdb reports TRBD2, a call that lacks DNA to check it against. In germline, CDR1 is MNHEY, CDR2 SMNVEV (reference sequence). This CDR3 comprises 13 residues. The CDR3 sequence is CASSPGGPNEQFF.

CDR3: CASSYSRQALGQPQHF. This chain uses TRBV6-5 with TRBJ1-5. This CDR3 is built from 16 residues. Germline V gives CDR1 MNHEY, CDR2 SVGAGI.

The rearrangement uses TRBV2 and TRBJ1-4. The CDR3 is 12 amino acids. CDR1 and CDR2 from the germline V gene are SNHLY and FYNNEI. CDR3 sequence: CASSEASVGLFF. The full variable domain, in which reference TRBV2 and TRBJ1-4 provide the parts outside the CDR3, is EPEVTQTPSHQVTQMGQEVILRCVPISNHLYFYWYRQILGQKVEFLVSFYNNEISEKSEIFDDQFSVERPDGSNFTLKIRSTKLEDSAMYFCASSEASVGLFFGSGTQLSVL.

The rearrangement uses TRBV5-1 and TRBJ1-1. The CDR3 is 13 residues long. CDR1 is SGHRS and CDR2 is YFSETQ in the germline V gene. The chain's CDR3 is CASSFREDTEAFF.

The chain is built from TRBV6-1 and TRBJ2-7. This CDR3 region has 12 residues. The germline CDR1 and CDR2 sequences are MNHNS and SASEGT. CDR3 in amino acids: CASTDTMVEQYF.

CDR3 region: CASSLGDPPQPQHF. This sequence joins TRBV5-5 and TRBJ1-5. Germline V gene data show CDR1 as SGHKS and CDR2 as YYEKEE (reference sequence). This CDR3 has 14 residues.

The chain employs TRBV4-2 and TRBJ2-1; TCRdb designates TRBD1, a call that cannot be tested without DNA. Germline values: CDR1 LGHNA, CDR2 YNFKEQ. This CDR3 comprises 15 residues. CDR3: CASSQDGDSYNEQFF.

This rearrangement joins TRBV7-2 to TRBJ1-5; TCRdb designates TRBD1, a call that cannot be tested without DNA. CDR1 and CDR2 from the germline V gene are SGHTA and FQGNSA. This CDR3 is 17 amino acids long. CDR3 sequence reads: CASSLEGAGAGNQPQHF. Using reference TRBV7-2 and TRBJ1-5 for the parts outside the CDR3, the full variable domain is GAGVSQSPSNKVTEKGKDVELRCDPISGHTALYWYRQSLGQGLEFLIYFQGNSAPDKSGLPSDRFSAERTGGSVSTLTIQRTQQEDSAVYLCASSLEGAGAGNQPQHFGDGTRLSIL.

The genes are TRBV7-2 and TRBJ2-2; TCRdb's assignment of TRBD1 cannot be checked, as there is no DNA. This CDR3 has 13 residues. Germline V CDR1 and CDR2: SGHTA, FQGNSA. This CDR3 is CASSLGGSGELFF.

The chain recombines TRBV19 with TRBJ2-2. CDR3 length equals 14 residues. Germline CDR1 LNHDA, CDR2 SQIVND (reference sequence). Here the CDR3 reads CASSIGPNTGELFF.

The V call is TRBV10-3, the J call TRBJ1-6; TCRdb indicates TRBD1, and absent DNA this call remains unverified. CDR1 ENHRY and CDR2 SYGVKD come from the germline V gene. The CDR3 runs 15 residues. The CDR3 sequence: CAIRDEGPGNSPLHF.

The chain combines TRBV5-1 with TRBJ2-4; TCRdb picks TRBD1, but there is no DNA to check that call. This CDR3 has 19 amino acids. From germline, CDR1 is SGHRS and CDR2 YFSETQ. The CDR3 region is CASSLGGPLSPRAKNIQYF.

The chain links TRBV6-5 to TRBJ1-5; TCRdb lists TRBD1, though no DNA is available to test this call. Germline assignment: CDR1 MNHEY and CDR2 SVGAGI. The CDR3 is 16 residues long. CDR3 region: CASSYSGQDRNQPQHF.

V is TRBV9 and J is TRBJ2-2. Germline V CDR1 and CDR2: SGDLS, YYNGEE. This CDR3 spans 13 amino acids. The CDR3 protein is CASSVEESGELFF.

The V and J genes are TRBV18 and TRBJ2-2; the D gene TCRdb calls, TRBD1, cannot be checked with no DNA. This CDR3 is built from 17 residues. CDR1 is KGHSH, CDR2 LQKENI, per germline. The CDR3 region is CASSPRQGSQDTGELFF.

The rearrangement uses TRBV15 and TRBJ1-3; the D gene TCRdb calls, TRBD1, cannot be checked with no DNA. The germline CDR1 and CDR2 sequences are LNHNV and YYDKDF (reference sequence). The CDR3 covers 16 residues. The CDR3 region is CATSRAGTGPGNTIYF.

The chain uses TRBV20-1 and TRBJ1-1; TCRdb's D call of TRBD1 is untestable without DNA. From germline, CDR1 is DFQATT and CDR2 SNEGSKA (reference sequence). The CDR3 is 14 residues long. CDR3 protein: CSATWGQPNTEAFF.

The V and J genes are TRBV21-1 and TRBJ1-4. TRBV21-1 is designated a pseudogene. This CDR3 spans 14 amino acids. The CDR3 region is CASSLRPDSEKLFF.

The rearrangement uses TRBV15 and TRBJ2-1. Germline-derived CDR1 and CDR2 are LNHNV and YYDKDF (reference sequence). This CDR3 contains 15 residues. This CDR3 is CATSNGGRSYNEQFF. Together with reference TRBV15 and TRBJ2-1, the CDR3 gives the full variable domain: DAMVIQNPRYQVTQFGKPVTLSCSQTLNHNVMYWYQQKSSQAPKLLFHYYDKDFNNEADTPDNFQSRRPNTSFCFLDIRSPGLGDTAMYLCATSNGGRSYNEQFFGPGTRLTVL.

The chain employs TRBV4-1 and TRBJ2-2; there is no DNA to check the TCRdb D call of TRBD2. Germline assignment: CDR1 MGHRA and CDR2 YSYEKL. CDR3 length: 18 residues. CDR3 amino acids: CASSQDELAGLNTGELFF.

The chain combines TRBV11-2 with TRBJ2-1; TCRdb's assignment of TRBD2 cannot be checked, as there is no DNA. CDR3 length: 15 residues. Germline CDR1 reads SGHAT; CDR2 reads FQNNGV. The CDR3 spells CASSQTSGANNEQFF.

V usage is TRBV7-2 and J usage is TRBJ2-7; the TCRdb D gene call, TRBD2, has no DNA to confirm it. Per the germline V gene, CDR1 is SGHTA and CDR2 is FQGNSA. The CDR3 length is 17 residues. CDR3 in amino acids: CASSPRVLAGGFNEQYF.

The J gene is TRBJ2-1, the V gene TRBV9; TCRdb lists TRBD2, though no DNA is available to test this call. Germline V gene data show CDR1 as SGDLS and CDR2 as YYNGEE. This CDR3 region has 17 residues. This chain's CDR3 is CASSVGTSGRRYNEQFF.